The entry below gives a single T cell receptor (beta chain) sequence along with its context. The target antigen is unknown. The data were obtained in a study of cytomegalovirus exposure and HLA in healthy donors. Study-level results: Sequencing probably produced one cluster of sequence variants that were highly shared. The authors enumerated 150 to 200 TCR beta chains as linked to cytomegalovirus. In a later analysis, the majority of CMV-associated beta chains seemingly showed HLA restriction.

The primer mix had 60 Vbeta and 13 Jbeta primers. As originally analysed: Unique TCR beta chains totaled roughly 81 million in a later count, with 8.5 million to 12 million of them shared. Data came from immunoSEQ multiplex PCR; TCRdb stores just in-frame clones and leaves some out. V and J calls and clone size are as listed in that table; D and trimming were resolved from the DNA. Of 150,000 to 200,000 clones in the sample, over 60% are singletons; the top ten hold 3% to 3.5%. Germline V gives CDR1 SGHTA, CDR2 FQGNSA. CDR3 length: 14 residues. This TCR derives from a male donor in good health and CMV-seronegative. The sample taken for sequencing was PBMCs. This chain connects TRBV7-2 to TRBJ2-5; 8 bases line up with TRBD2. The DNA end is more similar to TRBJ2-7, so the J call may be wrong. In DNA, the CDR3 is TGTGCCAGCAAGAACGGGAGGGATGATTACGAGCAGTACTTC. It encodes CASKNGRDDYEQYF.